These 15 T cell receptor beta chains were all obtained from the same sample, sequenced in a study of cytotoxic CD8 clonotypes in ibrutinib-treated CLL. Profiling relied on immunoSEQ multiplex PCR, and the TCRdb table lists in-frame clones only, not all of them. Of roughly 250,000 clones in the sample, around 70% were seen once. The input for sequencing was PBMCs, taken after 24 months of ibrutinib treatment. These receptors came from a human donor with chronic lymphocytic leukemia.

The J gene is TRBJ1-1, the V gene TRBV29-1; D ambiguous. This CDR3 comprises 14 residues. The V end lost 6 bases, the J end lost 1 base, and 15 bases lay between the germline ends. Per germline, CDR1 SQVTM and CDR2 ANQGSEA. The CDR3 DNA reads as TGCAGCGTCTATTCTCTCTTTGAGAACACTGAAGCTTTCTTT. Amino acids: CSVYSLFENTEAFF.

This CDR3 reads CSVSEASSTQYF. The DNA for the CDR3 is TGCAGCGTTTCGGAAGCGTCATCTACCCAGTACTTC. The gene calls are TRBV29-1 and TRBJ2-5, with D unclear. Germline assignment: CDR1 SQVTM and CDR2 ANQGSEA. V dropped 5 bases and J dropped 8 bases, with 15 bases sitting between them. The CDR3 has 12 residues.

The chain uses TRBV29-1 and TRBJ2-7, with 7 positions matching TRBD1. V was pared by 6 bases and J by 2 bases, with 7 bases of the junction left unmatched. The CDR3 covers 13 residues. From germline, CDR1 is SQVTM and CDR2 ANQGSEA. The CDR3 region has the DNA TGCAGCGTCACGGGACAGACAACCTACGAGCAGTACTTC. Its protein is CSVTGQTTYEQYF.

This clone was seen a few times. The CDR3 is CASTGGTIPYEQYF. CDR3 nucleotide sequence: TGTGCCAGCACCGGCGGGACTATCCCCTACGAGCAGTACTTC. The chain recombines TRBV2 with TRBJ2-7, with 7 bases fitting TRBD2. With 7 bases clipped from V and 2 bases from J, the junction kept 8 bases outside the gene matches. The CDR3 covers 14 residues. Germline CDR1 and CDR2: SNHLY and FYNNEI.

In its sample, this clone was seen once. The chain combines TRBV19 with TRBJ1-1, with D hard to call. The CDR3 is 15 residues long. Deletions cut 6 bases from V and 0 bases from J, with 14 bases between. Germline V gene lookup returns CDR1 LNHDA and CDR2 SQIVND (reference sequence). CDR3 loop: CASRSWAGMNTEAFF. CDR3 in DNA: TGTGCCAGTAGGTCGTGGGCCGGCATGAACACTGAAGCTTTCTTT.

The chain recombines TRBV28 with TRBJ2-7; D possibly corresponds to TRBD1 (5 bases). Trimming took 11 bases from V and 7 from J, leaving 24 bases between them. Per germline, CDR1 MDHEN and CDR2 SYDVKM. The CDR3 is made up of 14 amino acids. The CDR3 loop reads CAVGIGHDLLEQYF. The CDR3, as DNA: TGTGCCGTTGGGATAGGACACGACCTCTTGGAGCAGTACTTC.

Concerning this clone: Other DNA sequences in the same sample also yield this CDR3. The chain couples TRBV4-2 to TRBJ1-1, with TRBD1 matching 9 bases. The CDR3 has 14 residues. Germline values: CDR1 LGHNA, CDR2 YNFKEQ. With 4 bases clipped from V and 3 bases from J, the junction kept 3 bases outside the gene matches. CDR3 nucleotide sequence: TGTGCCAGCAGCCCGCGGACAGGGGACACTGAAGCTTTCTTT. Protein sequence: CASSPRTGDTEAFF.

This CDR3 reads CASSLQGTGGNNQPQHF. For the CDR3, the DNA is TGTGCCAGCAGCTTGCAGGGGACAGGGGGTAACAATCAGCCCCAGCATTTT. This rearrangement joins TRBV7-8 to TRBJ1-5; 11 bases align to TRBD1. The V segment lost 3 bases and the J segment 3 bases; nucleotides outside the gene matches: 7. This CDR3 spans 17 amino acids. Germline-derived CDR1 and CDR2 are SGHVS and FQNEAQ.

The chain joins TRBV5-1 to TRBJ2-2, with 10 bases aligning to TRBD2. The J segment lost 4 bases and the V segment lost 3 bases, leaving 6 bases of the junction unmatched. The germline V gene encodes CDR1 SGHRS and CDR2 YFSETQ. The CDR3 has 16 amino acids. CDR3 DNA: TGCGCCAGCAGCTCGCAGCGGGAGGGCCTCACCGGGGAGCTGTTTTTT. Protein sequence: CASSSQREGLTGELFF. The variable domain in full, completed from reference TRBV5-1 and TRBJ2-2, reads KAGVTQTPRYLIKTRGQQVTLSCSPISGHRSVSWYQQTPGQGLQFLFEYFSETQRNKGNFPGRFSGRQFSNSRSEMNVSTLELGDSALYLCASSSQREGLTGELFFGEGSRLTVL.

For the CDR3, the DNA is TGTGCCAGCAGTTACTCGGGCTCCGGGAGGGGAGAGACCCAGTACTTC. This encodes CASSYSGSGRGETQYF. The chain links TRBV6-5 to TRBJ2-5; 8 bases align to TRBD2. The CDR3 sequence is 16 residues long. The V gene's germline CDR1 is MNHEY and CDR2 SVGAGI. The trim removed 0 bases at V and 4 bases at J, leaving 7 bases unmatched.

The chain uses TRBV6-5 and TRBJ1-2; TRBD1 matches at 7 bases. The junction had 6 bases not matched to a gene; V was cut back by 6 bases and J by 8 bases. Germline CDR1 and CDR2: MNHEY and SVGAGI. The CDR3 extends over 12 amino acids. The CDR3 DNA reads as TGTGCCAGCAGGGCGGACAGGCCGGGCTACACCTTC. Its translation is CASRADRPGYTF.

The chain recombines TRBV7-3 with TRBJ2-1; 7 bases agree with TRBD2. Looked up from germline, CDR1 is SGHTA and CDR2 is FQGTGA. The V and J ends lost 5 bases and 7 bases, in that order; junction bases with no gene match: 14. The CDR3 length is 16 residues. The CDR3 sequence is CASSPSSGTRVNEQFF. The CDR3 region has the DNA TGTGCCAGCAGCCCATCTAGCGGCACCCGGGTAAATGAGCAGTTCTTC.

The gene calls are TRBV9 and TRBJ1-4, with D perhaps TRBD1 (5 bases). In germline, CDR1 is SGDLS, CDR2 YYNGEE. The ends were cut back, 4 bases at V and 7 bases at J, with 14 bases in the middle. CDR3 length equals 14 residues. The CDR3 sequence: CASSPSGRVEKLFF. The CDR3 region has the DNA TGTGCCAGCAGCCCTTCAGGCAGGGTTGAAAAACTGTTTTTT. The variable domain in full, with the rest retrieved from reference TRBV9 and TRBJ1-4, is DSGVTQTPKHLITATGQRVTLRCSPRSGDLSVYWYQQSLDQGLQFLIQYYNGEERAKGNILERFSAQQFPDLHSELNLSSLELGDSALYFCASSPSGRVEKLFFGSGTQLSVL.

The V and J genes are TRBV9 and TRBJ2-1; TRBD1 is a possible D gene (5 bases). The V end lost 4 bases, the J end lost 0 bases, and 14 bases lay between the germline ends. The CDR3 contains 16 residues. In germline, CDR1 is SGDLS, CDR2 YYNGEE. The CDR3 loop is CASSLGPAGSYNEQFF. The CDR3 DNA reads as TGTGCCAGCAGCTTGGGGCCTGCCGGCTCCTACAATGAGCAGTTCTTC.

The CDR3 protein is CASSEWVLVEDTGELFF. In DNA, the CDR3 is TGTGCCAGCAGTGAGTGGGTCCTGGTAGAGGACACCGGGGAGCTGTTTTTT. This chain joins TRBV6-1 and TRBJ2-2; D is uncertain. There are 17 residues in the CDR3. Trimming took off 3 bases at V and 3 bases at J, with 17 bases between the two ends. The germline CDR1 and CDR2 sequences are MNHNS and SASEGT.